These 5 T cell receptor beta chains were all obtained from the same sample, sequenced in a study of monozygotic twins with inflammatory bowel disease. TCRdb re-called the 5' RACE reads, yielding one record per CDR3 amino acid sequence without DNA. The sample holds some 170,000 distinct CDR3 sequences. The sequenced sample was blood. Receptors originate from a human donor with ulcerative colitis or Crohn's disease, or a healthy co-twin of an affected twin (not recorded which).

The chain couples TRBV20-1 to TRBJ1-2; there is no DNA to check the TCRdb D call of TRBD1. Germline CDR1 reads DFQATT; CDR2 reads SNEGSKA (reference sequence). This CDR3 is built from 13 residues. The CDR3 here is CSAGGWGGDGYTF.

The chain carries TRBV7-2 and TRBJ1-5. The CDR3 length is 14 residues. Germline loops: CDR1 SGHTA, CDR2 FQGNSA. This chain's CDR3 is CASSRQVSNQPQHF.

The chain uses TRBV19 and TRBJ2-3; TCRdb returns TRBD1, unconfirmable since there is no DNA. The CDR3 totals 15 residues. The germline CDR1 and CDR2 sequences are LNHDA and SQIVND (reference sequence). The CDR3 is CASSNLQAATDTQYF.

The rearrangement uses TRBV2 and TRBJ2-2; absent DNA, TCRdb's TRBD1 call cannot be checked. Germline V gene data show CDR1 as SNHLY and CDR2 as FYNNEI. The CDR3 length is 12 residues. Here the CDR3 reads CASSGSRGELFF.

The chain joins TRBV4-3 to TRBJ2-1; checking the TCRdb D call of TRBD2 is not possible without DNA. This CDR3 region has 15 residues. Germline loops: CDR1 LGHNA, CDR2 YSLEER. This CDR3 is CASSQLAGAYNEQFF.